This passage covers 19 T cell receptor beta chains from one sample sequenced in a study of blood T cell repertoires in COVID-19. Measured with immunoSEQ multiplex PCR; TCRdb has only the in-frame clones, and not every one. The repertoire holds 110,000 to 150,000 clones, with roughly 83% as singletons. Sequenced: peripheral blood. These receptors all stem from a woman aged 70-85 years with COVID-19, enrolled during active disease.

This chain uses TRBV5-1 with TRBJ2-1, with 7 nucleotides matching TRBD1. CDR1 SGHRS and CDR2 YFSETQ come from the germline V gene. The CDR3 totals 14 residues. V shed 4 bases and J 5 bases; nucleotides not matched to a gene: 6. CDR3 coding DNA: TGCGCCAGCAGCCGGGGACAGACGGACAATGAGCAGTTCTTC. Protein product: CASSRGQTDNEQFF.

The rearrangement links TRBV28 to TRBJ1-1; 8 bases agree with TRBD1. V trimming: 3 bases; J trimming: 1 base; junction bases outside the gene matches: 1. Germline assignment: CDR1 MDHEN and CDR2 SYDVKM. The CDR3 runs 14 residues. CDR3 sequence (DNA): TGTGCCAGCAGTTTTACAGGGGGGAACACTGAAGCTTTCTTT. It codes for CASSFTGGNTEAFF.

CDR3 sequence: CSASRTLGYTF. CDR3 DNA sequence: TGCAGTGCTAGCCGGACACTCGGCTACACCTTC. The rearrangement links TRBV20-1 to TRBJ1-2, with a weak D call TRBD1 (5 bases). Germline V CDR1 and CDR2: DFQATT, SNEGSKA (reference sequence). Trimming removed 3 bases at V and 8 bases at J, with 10 bases between. The CDR3 loop spans 11 amino acids.

The CDR3 region has the DNA TGTGCCAGCAGCCAAGACCCGGGACAGGGACAGGGAGGATTCGGTGATGGCTACACCTTC. It translates to CASSQDPGQGQGGFGDGYTF. J is TRBJ1-2 and V is TRBV4-2, with TRBD1 identical over 9 bases. Trimming cost V 0 bases and J 6 bases; bases outside gene matches: 20. From germline, CDR1 is LGHNA and CDR2 YNFKEQ. This CDR3 has 20 amino acids.

V and J are TRBV5-1 and TRBJ2-1; 14 bases map to TRBD2. Germline V gives CDR1 SGHRS, CDR2 YFSETQ. Trimming removed 4 bases from V and 5 bases from J; junction bases left unmatched: 8. This CDR3 is built from 17 residues. CDR3 nucleotide sequence: TGCGCCAGCAGCCCGAGAGGGACTAGCGGGAGTCACAATGAGCAGTTCTTC. This gives the protein CASSPRGTSGSHNEQFF.

In this sample, this clone turned up once. The V and J genes are TRBV6-1 and TRBJ1-6; 10 bases match TRBD1. The ends lost 1 base at V and 10 bases at J; junction bases unmatched: 7. The CDR3 runs 16 residues. Germline values: CDR1 MNHNS, CDR2 SASEGT. CDR3 amino acids: CASSEEAGQGKSPLHF. DNA for the CDR3: TGTGCCAGCAGTGAAGAGGCGGGACAGGGGAAATCACCCCTCCACTTT.

This chain links TRBV5-5 with TRBJ2-7, with 10 bases lining up with TRBD1. V dropped 4 bases and J dropped 6; count of bases not matched to a gene: 7. The V gene's germline CDR1 is SGHKS and CDR2 YYEKEE (reference sequence). There are 14 residues in the CDR3. Here the CDR3 reads CASSPADRGREQYF. CDR3 DNA sequence: TGTGCCAGCAGCCCGGCCGACAGGGGGCGCGAGCAGTACTTC.

This clone was observed a handful of times. The rearrangement links TRBV19 to TRBJ2-5; possibly TRBD2 for D (6 bases). CDR3 length: 13 amino acids. Germline V gene data show CDR1 as LNHDA and CDR2 as SQIVND (reference sequence). V was trimmed by 2 bases and J by 5 bases, leaving 9 bases between them. This chain's CDR3 is CASSISAGETQYF. In DNA form, the CDR3 reads TGTGCCAGTAGTATATCTGCGGGGGAGACCCAGTACTTC.

J is TRBJ2-7 and V is TRBV27; D may be TRBD1 (5 bases). The CDR3 runs 14 residues. CDR1 is MNHEY and CDR2 is SMNVEV in the germline V gene (reference sequence). Trimming pared 6 bases from V and 6 bases from J, leaving 18 bases between. The CDR3 coding sequence is TGTGCCAGCAGGGGTCCCCTAAGGGGATCCGAGCAGTACTTC. Amino acid sequence: CASRGPLRGSEQYF.

The chain couples TRBV28 to TRBJ2-7; 7 bases align to TRBD1. The CDR3 sequence is 21 residues long. V lost 5 bases and J lost 6; bases outside the gene matches: 31. Per the germline V gene, CDR1 is MDHEN and CDR2 is SYDVKM. In nucleotides, the CDR3 is TGTGCCAGCAGTCCCCGGTACCGACAGGGTTCCCCTTCGTTGAAGAGGGGCGAGCAGTACTTC. Translation gives CASSPRYRQGSPSLKRGEQYF.

V usage is TRBV28 and J usage is TRBJ2-1; D uncertain. The germline V gene has CDR1 MDHEN and CDR2 SYDVKM. CDR3 length: 12 amino acids. Trimming cost V 3 bases and J 12 bases, with 12 bases left between them. Here the CDR3 reads CASSFPGRGQFF. The CDR3, as DNA: TGTGCCAGCAGTTTCCCCGGTAGAGGGCAGTTCTTC.

DNA of the CDR3: TGTGCCAGCAGCCCCGCGGACAGCTTGAACACTGAAGCTTTCTTT. The encoded protein is CASSPADSLNTEAFF. The chain uses TRBV3-1 (or the pseudogene TRBV3-2) and TRBJ1-1; tentatively, D is TRBD1 (6 bases). Trimming cost V 4 bases and J 0 bases, with 12 bases left between them. The CDR3 loop spans 15 amino acids. CDR1 and CDR2 (germline): LGHDT, YNNKEL (reference sequence).

The chain employs TRBV29-1 and TRBJ2-2; tentative D call: TRBD1 (5 bases). CDR1 is SQVTM, CDR2 ANQGSEA, per germline. Trimming cost V 4 bases and J 5 bases, with 17 bases left between them. There are 15 residues in the CDR3. CDR3 bases: TGCAGCGTTGGGACAAGGTTAGGTGCGACCGGGGAGCTGTTTTTT. It yields the protein CSVGTRLGATGELFF.

The rearrangement links TRBV4-1 to TRBJ2-4; TRBD2 matches 10 bases. The CDR3 extends over 18 amino acids. The junction had 13 bases not matched to a gene; V was cut back by 7 bases and J by 1 base. Germline CDR1 MGHRA, CDR2 YSYEKL. Here the CDR3 DNA reads TGCGCCAGCACACCGGGACTAGCGAGAGGGGTGGCCAAAAACATTCAGTACTTC. Translation gives CASTPGLARGVAKNIQYF.

The gene calls are TRBV6-5 and TRBJ1-2, with D tentatively TRBD1 (5 bases). Germline V gene data show CDR1 as MNHEY and CDR2 as SVGAGI. This CDR3 is built from 14 residues. Trimming took 7 bases from V and 2 from J, leaving 14 bases between them. Here the CDR3 DNA reads TGTGCCAGCAAAACAGGCAATTTAAACTATGGCTACACCTTC. The encoded protein is CASKTGNLNYGYTF.

The rearrangement joins TRBV5-8 to TRBJ2-2, with D maybe TRBD2 (6 bases). The V end was cut by 6 bases, the J end by 1 base, with 16 bases between. The length of the CDR3 is 16 residues. CDR1 SGHTS and CDR2 YDEGEE come from the germline V gene. CDR3 in DNA: TGTGCCAGCATCAACCCCGGGAGCGGGAACACCGGGGAGCTGTTTTTT. Translating gives CASINPGSGNTGELFF.

This chain connects TRBV28 to TRBJ1-5; D not resolved. Germline V gene data show CDR1 as MDHEN and CDR2 as SYDVKM. The CDR3 loop spans 14 amino acids. V was pared by 8 bases and J by 0 bases, with 11 bases between. CDR3 in DNA: TGTGCCAGCGGGCGCGTAAATAGCAATCAGCCCCAGCATTTT. Translation gives CASGRVNSNQPQHF.

This rearrangement joins TRBV24-1 to TRBJ1-1; D ambiguous. CDR1 KGHDR and CDR2 SFDVKD come from the germline V gene. The CDR3 runs to 11 residues. V gave up 12 bases and J gave up 3 bases, with 10 bases separating them. The CDR3 loop is CAPGEDTEAFF. The CDR3 bases are TGTGCCCCCGGGGAGGACACTGAAGCTTTCTTT.

The rearrangement links TRBV5-1 to TRBJ2-1; the D gene is possibly TRBD1 (7 bases). The V and J ends lost 4 bases and 6 bases respectively, with 20 bases between them. Per the germline V gene, CDR1 is SGHRS and CDR2 is YFSETQ. The CDR3 loop spans 16 amino acids. The CDR3 protein is CASSGQEGIGGNEQFF. CDR3 DNA sequence: TGCGCCAGCAGCGGACAGGAGGGGATCGGTGGCAATGAGCAGTTCTTC.